This passage covers 32 T cell receptor beta chains from one sample sequenced in a study of graft-versus-host responses after intestinal transplantation. Their target antigens are unknown. This table comes from immunoSEQ multiplex PCR, and its TCRdb copy is limited to in-frame clones, with some not included. The sample comprises 75,000 to 95,000 clones, roughly 91% of which are singletons, and 1.5% to 2.5% rests with the top ten. This specimen consisted of unstimulated CD8+ T cells sorted from spleen or lymph node cells, obtained before intestinal transplant. The receptors shown here come from a human donor who received an intestinal transplant.

This clone was observed once. V usage is TRBV29-1 and J usage is TRBJ1-2; D is perhaps TRBD1 (5 bases). The germline V and J ends were trimmed by 3 bases and 3 bases, with 11 bases remaining between them. The germline gives CDR1 SQVTM, CDR2 ANQGSEA. The CDR3 loop spans 13 amino acids. The CDR3 loop is CSVDLSGDYGYTF. The CDR3 DNA reads as TGCAGCGTTGATTTATCGGGGGACTATGGCTACACCTTC. Based on the CDR3 plus reference TRBV29-1 and TRBJ1-2, the full variable domain is SAVISQKPSRDICQRGTSLTIQCQVDSQVTMMFWYRQQPGQSLTLIATANQGSEATYESGFVIDKFPISRPNLTFSTLTVSNMSPEDSSIYLCSVDLSGDYGYTFGSGTRLTVV.

CDR3 sequence: CASSARQGFSPLHF. The CDR3 coding sequence is TGTGCCAGCAGCGCGCGACAGGGTTTCTCACCCCTCCACTTT. This rearrangement joins TRBV9 to TRBJ1-6; 7 bases line up with TRBD1. Trimming removed 3 bases from V and 10 bases from J; junction bases left unmatched: 7. This CDR3 has 14 amino acids. Looked up from germline, CDR1 is SGDLS and CDR2 is YYNGEE.

The chain is built from TRBV4-3 and TRBJ2-7, with 7 positions matching TRBD2. Germline CDR1 reads LGHNA; CDR2 reads YSLEER. This CDR3 is built from 15 residues. J gave up 1 base and V 3 bases, and 6 bases lay outside the gene matches. The CDR3 sequence is CASSQDWGGSYEQYF. CDR3 coding DNA: TGCGCCAGCAGCCAGGATTGGGGGGGTTCCTACGAGCAGTACTTC.

This clone was recorded only once. J is TRBJ1-2 and V is TRBV27; D is perhaps TRBD1 (6 bases). V shed 2 bases and J shed 7 bases, with 14 bases lying between them. This CDR3 spans 14 amino acids. Per the germline V gene, CDR1 is MNHEY and CDR2 is SMNVEV (reference sequence). In nucleotides, the CDR3 is TGTGCCAGCAGTTTAAAGGGGGATAGGGCTGGCTACACCTTC. It codes for CASSLKGDRAGYTF.

The chain uses TRBV6-6 and TRBJ1-1; no definite D call. CDR3 length equals 16 residues. Per the germline V gene, CDR1 is MNHNY and CDR2 is SVGAGI (reference sequence). Trimming left V 7 bases short and J 3 bases short, with 21 bases between. This CDR3 is CASTPGVREIDTEAFF. CDR3 sequence (DNA): TGTGCCAGCACCCCCGGGGTGAGGGAGATCGACACTGAAGCTTTCTTT.

CDR3 in amino acids: CAISESQEIQYF. CDR3 DNA: TGTGCCATCAGTGAGTCGCAGGAAATTCAGTACTTC. The chain carries TRBV10-3 and TRBJ2-4; D unresolved. V gave up 0 bases and J gave up 10 bases, with 7 bases separating them. CDR1 and CDR2 (germline): ENHRY, SYGVKD. CDR3 size: 12 residues.

The chain employs TRBV7-6 and TRBJ2-7; maybe TRBD1 (6 bases). CDR1 is SGHVS and CDR2 is FNYEAQ in the germline V gene. V lost 0 bases, J lost 4 bases, and 13 bases lay in between. The CDR3 runs 15 residues. This CDR3 reads CASSLASATGYEQYF. DNA of the CDR3: TGTGCCAGCAGCTTAGCATCCGCAACAGGGTACGAGCAGTACTTC.

V and J are TRBV27 and TRBJ1-6; D remains ambiguous. Germline V gives CDR1 MNHEY, CDR2 SMNVEV (reference sequence). The CDR3 length is 14 residues. V lost 4 bases and J 6 bases, leaving 10 bases between the germline ends. CDR3 in amino acids: CASSSGVGNSPLHF. DNA for the CDR3: TGTGCCAGCAGTTCCGGGGTAGGTAATTCACCCCTCCACTTT.

This chain uses TRBV27 with TRBJ2-7; D is unclear. The germline V gene encodes CDR1 MNHEY and CDR2 SMNVEV (reference sequence). Trimming shortened V by 9 bases and J by 0 bases, and 9 bases separated the two germline ends. The CDR3 extends over 12 amino acids. The CDR3 nucleotides read TGTGCCAGTGGCTACAGCTCCTACGAGCAGTACTTC. Amino acid sequence: CASGYSSYEQYF.

This rearrangement joins TRBV7-9 to TRBJ2-5, with TRBD2 identical over 8 bases. The ends lost 4 bases at V and 5 bases at J; junction bases unmatched: 12. This CDR3 comprises 16 residues. CDR1 and CDR2 from the germline V gene are SEHNR and FQNEAQ (reference sequence). CDR3 sequence: CASSSPGSGVVETQYF. The CDR3 region has the DNA TGTGCCAGCAGCTCCCCGGGTAGCGGGGTAGTGGAGACCCAGTACTTC.

This clone is a singleton in its sample. The chain combines TRBV19 with TRBJ1-4; D is undetermined. The CDR3 is 18 residues long. Germline CDR1 LNHDA, CDR2 SQIVND (reference sequence). The V end was cut by 5 bases, the J end by 8 bases, with 27 bases between. CDR3: CASSLNPHRTAPGEKLFF. In nucleotides, the CDR3 is TGTGCCAGTAGTCTGAATCCCCACCGGACGGCTCCGGGGGAAAAACTGTTTTTT.

The chain has TRBV7-9 and TRBJ1-1; the match to TRBD1 covers 10 bases. Trimming took 1 base from V and 5 from J; bases not matched to a gene: 1. The V gene's germline CDR1 is SEHNR and CDR2 FQNEAQ (reference sequence). This CDR3 contains 14 residues. CDR3 residues: CASSLGDRGTEAFF. CDR3 in DNA: TGTGCCAGCAGCTTAGGGGACAGGGGAACTGAAGCTTTCTTT. Based on the CDR3 plus reference TRBV7-9 and TRBJ1-1, the full variable domain is DTGVSQNPRHKITKRGQNVTFRCDPISEHNRLYWYRQTLGQGPEFLTYFQNEAQLEKSRLLSDRFSAERPKGSFSTLEIQRTEQGDSAMYLCASSLGDRGTEAFFGQGTRLTVV.

The chain employs TRBV6-6 and TRBJ1-5; TRBD1 might be the D (5 bases). Germline assignment: CDR1 MNHNY and CDR2 SVGAGI (reference sequence). The CDR3 has 15 amino acids. With 6 bases removed from V and 6 bases from J, the gap between germline ends came to 18 bases. The CDR3, as DNA: TGTGCCAGCAGCCCCGCGGGGGAGGGCGGTCAGCCCCAGCATTTT. As protein: CASSPAGEGGQPQHF.

The chain combines TRBV11-2 with TRBJ2-7, with D perhaps TRBD2 (7 bases). Germline CDR1 is SGHAT and CDR2 is FQNNGV. V was trimmed by 7 bases and J by 5 bases, leaving 15 bases between them. The CDR3 totals 13 residues. CDR3 residues: CASTVGGAHEQYF. CDR3 nucleotides: TGTGCCAGCACGGTGGGGGGGGCCCACGAGCAGTACTTC.

This chain links TRBV30 with TRBJ2-7; 10 nucleotides agree with TRBD2. With 4 bases clipped from V and 2 bases from J, the junction kept 8 bases outside the gene matches. This CDR3 comprises 15 residues. CDR1 is GTSNPN and CDR2 is SVGIG in the germline V gene (reference sequence). For the CDR3, the DNA is TGTGCCTGGACGAGCGGGGGGGCCTCAACCTACGAGCAGTACTTC. Amino acids: CAWTSGGASTYEQYF.

This chain uses TRBV7-2 with TRBJ1-2, with a possible D match to TRBD1 (5 bases). CDR3 length equals 13 residues. The germline V gene has CDR1 SGHTA and CDR2 FQGNSA. Trimming pared 8 bases from V and 2 bases from J, leaving 12 bases between. CDR3 DNA: TGTGCCAGCTCCGCTCAGGGCAACTATGGCTACACCTTC. Amino acid sequence: CASSAQGNYGYTF. The whole variable domain, filled in from reference TRBV7-2 and TRBJ1-2, reads GAGVSQSPSNKVTEKGKDVELRCDPISGHTALYWYRQSLGQGLEFLIYFQGNSAPDKSGLPSDRFSAERTGGSVSTLTIQRTQQEDSAVYLCASSAQGNYGYTFGSGTRLTVV.

The genes are TRBV14 and TRBJ1-2; D is unresolved. Germline loops: CDR1 SGHDN, CDR2 FVKESK. Trimming cost V 0 bases and J 3 bases, with 8 bases left between them. This CDR3 has 14 residues. The CDR3 reads CASSQDPTYYGYTF. In nucleotides, the CDR3 is TGTGCCAGCAGCCAAGATCCCACTTACTATGGCTACACCTTC.

The gene calls are TRBV7-9 and TRBJ1-2; the D is unclear. The CDR3 sequence is 14 residues long. The germline V gene has CDR1 SEHNR and CDR2 FQNEAQ (reference sequence). V was trimmed by 4 bases and J by 3 bases, leaving 12 bases between them. CDR3 coding DNA: TGTGCCAGCAGCTCAACAGAGCGGGACTATGGCTACACCTTC. It translates to CASSSTERDYGYTF.

The CDR3 spells CASSPGTSGSETQYF. The CDR3 DNA reads as TGTGCCAGCAGTCCTGGGACTAGCGGTTCAGAGACCCAGTACTTC. The rearrangement uses TRBV27 and TRBJ2-5; TRBD2 aligns across 11 bases. The V and J ends lost 5 bases and 4 bases, in that order; junction bases with no gene match: 6. Germline CDR1 reads MNHEY; CDR2 reads SMNVEV (reference sequence). This CDR3 has 15 residues.

The chain uses TRBV4-3 and TRBJ2-5, with a possible D match to TRBD1 (7 bases). The CDR3 covers 14 residues. From germline, CDR1 is LGHNA and CDR2 YSLEER. V lost 1 base and J lost 3, with 9 bases in between. CDR3 coding DNA: TGCGCCAGCAGCCAAGCCAGGGGGGAAGAGACCCAGTACTTC. Translated, it gives CASSQARGEETQYF.

This clone is a singleton in its sample. This chain's CDR3 is CASNIGGVSSYNSPLHF. CDR3 in DNA: TGTGCCAGTAACATAGGGGGAGTGAGCTCCTATAATTCACCCCTCCACTTT. This chain uses TRBV19 with TRBJ1-6, with a possible D match to TRBD1 (6 bases). The CDR3 length is 17 residues. Germline assignment: CDR1 LNHDA and CDR2 SQIVND (reference sequence). The germline V and J ends were trimmed by 7 bases and 0 bases, with 16 bases remaining between them.

The CDR3 sequence: CASSIGGTGFGDYGYTF. CDR3 sequence (DNA): TGTGCCAGTAGTATTGGGGGGACAGGGTTTGGTGACTATGGCTACACCTTC. The chain links TRBV19 to TRBJ1-2; 9 bases are shared with TRBD1. The V gene's germline CDR1 is LNHDA and CDR2 SQIVND (reference sequence). The ends lost 3 bases at V and 3 bases at J; junction bases unmatched: 11. The CDR3 runs to 17 residues.

The chain uses TRBV27 and TRBJ2-3, with D possibly being TRBD1 (6 bases). Trimming took 8 bases from V and 5 from J, leaving 11 bases between them. Looked up from germline, CDR1 is MNHEY and CDR2 is SMNVEV (reference sequence). This CDR3 region has 12 residues. The CDR3 loop reads CASGPRGDTQYF. The DNA of the CDR3 is TGTGCCAGCGGCCCCAGGGGAGATACGCAGTATTTT.

The chain employs TRBV10-2 and TRBJ1-1; D gene ambiguous. This CDR3 comprises 15 residues. V dropped 3 bases and J dropped 4 bases, with 15 bases sitting between them. In germline, CDR1 is WSHSY, CDR2 SAAADI. The CDR3 DNA follows: TGCGCCAGCAGTGAATCCTTGGTGCTTAGCACTGAAGCTTTCTTT. It codes for CASSESLVLSTEAFF.

Details on this clone: At one end the junction does not follow the germline gene, possibly because of a read error. The gene calls are TRBV2 and TRBJ2-5, with a weak D call TRBD1 (5 bases). The CDR3 contains 13 residues. The germline gives CDR1 SNHLY, CDR2 FYNNEI. The CDR3 region has the DNA TGTGCCAGCACTAGAGACAGTAACGGCCCCGGTCACTTC. Translated, it gives CASTRDSNGPGHF.

The chain recombines TRBV11-2 with TRBJ1-2; D may be TRBD1 (6 bases). Germline lookup yields CDR1 SGHAT and CDR2 FQNNGV. The length of the CDR3 is 12 residues. V lost 5 bases, J lost 8 bases, and 12 bases lay in between. This CDR3 reads CASSADSRGYTF. In DNA form, the CDR3 reads TGTGCCAGCAGCGCGGACAGTCGAGGCTACACCTTC.

V gene TRBV7-6 combines with J gene TRBJ1-4; 7 bases align to TRBD1. Unmatched junction bases numbered 11, after V lost 5 bases and J lost 8 bases. CDR3 length: 15 residues. Germline-derived CDR1 and CDR2 are SGHVS and FNYEAQ. DNA for the CDR3: TGTGCCAGCAGCGCAGAGACAGGGTACAGCGAAAAACTGTTTTTT. Protein product: CASSAETGYSEKLFF. Drawing the rest from reference TRBV7-6 and TRBJ1-4, the complete variable domain is GAGVSQSPRYKVTKRGQDVALRCDPISGHVSLYWYRQALGQGPEFLTYFNYEAQQDKSGLPNDRFSAERPEGSISTLTIQRTEQRDSAMYRCASSAETGYSEKLFFGSGTQLSVL.

This chain links TRBV7-2 with TRBJ2-5; D may be TRBD2 (7 bases). The J call could be wrong; TRBJ2-7 is a better fit for the DNA end. The CDR3 is made up of 14 amino acids. CDR1 and CDR2 (germline): SGHTA, FQGNSA. CDR3 in DNA: TGTGCCAGCACCCTGGGGGGGGCCACCTACGAGCAGTACTTC. Its protein product is CASTLGGATYEQYF.

The sample holds a few counts of this clone. The chain uses TRBV15 and TRBJ2-7, with 7 bases that match TRBD1. The germline V gene encodes CDR1 LNHNV and CDR2 YYDKDF (reference sequence). There are 17 residues in the CDR3. After removal of 0 bases from V and 6 bases from J, the junction contained 14 bases not matched to a gene. The CDR3 spells CATSRERTGEAWSEQYF. The CDR3 nucleotides read TGTGCCACCAGCAGAGAGCGGACAGGAGAAGCCTGGAGCGAGCAGTACTTC.

The chain has TRBV6-5 and TRBJ2-2; the D is unclear. The V end lost 3 bases, the J end lost 4 bases, and 12 bases lay between the germline ends. There are 15 residues in the CDR3. From germline, CDR1 is MNHEY and CDR2 SVGAGI. CDR3 sequence reads: CASSYGSRTTGELFF. The CDR3 nucleotides read TGTGCCAGCAGTTATGGTAGCAGAACCACCGGGGAGCTGTTTTTT.

V gene TRBV6-1 combines with J gene TRBJ2-3; possible D gene TRBD2, 7 bases. The CDR3 has 17 amino acids. Per the germline V gene, CDR1 is MNHNS and CDR2 is SASEGT. V was pared by 0 bases and J by 1 base, with 14 bases between. As DNA, the CDR3 is TGTGCCAGCAGTGAAGCCGCCGGGGGGCTTGGCACAGATACGCAGTATTTT. Translated, it gives CASSEAAGGLGTDTQYF.

The J gene is TRBJ1-1, the V gene TRBV19; the D gene is possibly TRBD1 (5 bases). The length of the CDR3 is 14 residues. The V end was cut by 3 bases, the J end by 1 base, with 9 bases between. CDR1 is LNHDA, CDR2 SQIVND, per germline (reference sequence). CDR3 in DNA: TGTGCCAGTAGTATTATGGGGCCGAACACTGAAGCTTTCTTT. This translates into CASSIMGPNTEAFF.